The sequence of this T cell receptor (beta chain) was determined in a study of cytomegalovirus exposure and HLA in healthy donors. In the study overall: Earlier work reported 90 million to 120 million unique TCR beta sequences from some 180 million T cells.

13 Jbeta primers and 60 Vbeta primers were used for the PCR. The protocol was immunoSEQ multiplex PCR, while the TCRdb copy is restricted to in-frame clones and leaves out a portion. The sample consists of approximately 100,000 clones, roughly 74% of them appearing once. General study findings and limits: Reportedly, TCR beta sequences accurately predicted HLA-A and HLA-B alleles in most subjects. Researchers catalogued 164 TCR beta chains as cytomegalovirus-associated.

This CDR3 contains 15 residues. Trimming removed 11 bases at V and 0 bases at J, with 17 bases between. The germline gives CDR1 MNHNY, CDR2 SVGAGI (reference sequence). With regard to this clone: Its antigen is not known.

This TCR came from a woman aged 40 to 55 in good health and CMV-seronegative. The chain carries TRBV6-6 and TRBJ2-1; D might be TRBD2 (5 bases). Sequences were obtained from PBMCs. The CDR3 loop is CAAAPYGVSYNEQFF. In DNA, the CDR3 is TGTGCCGCGGCCCCTTACGGGGTCTCCTACAATGAGCAGTTCTTC.